This TCR beta chain was retrieved from a study of cytomegalovirus exposure and HLA in healthy donors. Study overall: Approximately 83 million unique TCRs from HLA-typed donors were held in an early data release. General study findings and limits: Being productive about 87% or about 30% of the time was typical of most TCR beta V segments in an earlier analysis.

This CDR3 is 16 amino acids long. The germline V gene encodes CDR1 SGHRS and CDR2 YFSETQ. Trimming took 0 bases from V and 2 from J; bases not matched to a gene: 6. Researchers ran the PCR with 60 Vbeta and 13 Jbeta primers. Produced via immunoSEQ multiplex PCR; TCRdb's table is partial and in-frame only. The sample shows about 130,000 clones, roughly 84% of them seen only once. This clone was detected once. As yet, its antigen is unknown. The source is a girl between 2 and 10 years old in good health and CMV-seronegative. The chain joins TRBV5-1 to TRBJ2-3; 7 nucleotides agree with TRBD2. Sequences were obtained from PBMCs. The CDR3 bases are TGCGCCAGCAGCTTGGTGCGGGGGTTAAACACAGATACGCAGTATTTT. Translated, it gives CASSLVRGLNTDTQYF.